This is a list of T cell receptor beta chains from one sample in a study of blood T cell repertoires in COVID-19. The protocol was immunoSEQ multiplex PCR, while the TCRdb copy is restricted to in-frame clones and leaves out a portion. The table shows about 330,000 clones, with around 87% occurring only once. The specimen sequenced was peripheral blood. The receptors originated from a woman between 50 and 59 years old with active or convalescent COVID-19. Each CDR3 is given with its conserved first and last residue. The D gene is left open where the match is weak. Clone sizes are given selectively: once, few, many, or a class where the clone is expanded.

len: 13; d_gene: .; v_gene: TRBV20-1; j_gene: TRBJ2-7; abundance: once; CDR3nt: TGCAGTGCTAGTGTGGTGTCGGGTTACGAGCAGTACTTC; CDR3aa: CSASVVSGYEQYF
len: 15; d_gene: TRBD1; v_gene: TRBV7-2; j_gene: TRBJ1-4; abundance: .; CDR3nt: TGTGCCAGCAGCTTGATGTCAGGGGGCCACGAAAAACTGTTTTTT; CDR3aa: CASSLMSGGHEKLFF
len: 19; d_gene: TRBD1; v_gene: TRBV7-8; j_gene: TRBJ1-4; abundance: .; CDR3nt: TGTGCCAGCAGCTTAAGGGGGCAGGGGGCAACGGGAACTAATGAAAAACTGTTTTTT; CDR3aa: CASSLRGQGATGTNEKLFF
len: 14; d_gene: .; v_gene: TRBV5-4; j_gene: TRBJ1-6; abundance: .; CDR3nt: TGTGCCAGCAGTTCCATAGCTGTAGATTCACCCCTCCACTTT; CDR3aa: CASSSIAVDSPLHF
len: 13; d_gene: TRBD2; v_gene: TRBV24-1; j_gene: TRBJ2-1; abundance: .; CDR3nt: TGTGCCACCAGTGAAGACGGACTAGGACGGCAGTTCTTC; CDR3aa: CATSEDGLGRQFF
len: 13; d_gene: TRBD1; v_gene: TRBV18; j_gene: TRBJ1-2; abundance: .; CDR3nt: TGTGCCAGCTCACCCGGACAGGGCCAGGGCTACACCTTC; CDR3aa: CASSPGQGQGYTF
len: 13; d_gene: .; v_gene: TRBV27; j_gene: TRBJ1-2; abundance: .; CDR3nt: TGTGCCAGCAGTTGGCAGTCTAACTATGGCTACACCTTC; CDR3aa: CASSWQSNYGYTF
len: 12; d_gene: .; v_gene: TRBV29-1; j_gene: TRBJ2-7; abundance: .; CDR3nt: TGCAGCGTTCGACTAGGGTCCTACGAGCAGTACTTC; CDR3aa: CSVRLGSYEQYF
len: 15; d_gene: .; v_gene: TRBV7-2; j_gene: TRBJ1-6; abundance: .; CDR3nt: TGTGCCAGCAGCTTGGGGCAGAACTATAATTCACCCCTCCACTTT; CDR3aa: CASSLGQNYNSPLHF
len: 15; d_gene: .; v_gene: TRBV28; j_gene: TRBJ2-2; abundance: once; CDR3nt: TGTGCCAGCAGTCCTCGGGACACTCTCACCGGGGAGCTGTTTTTT; CDR3aa: CASSPRDTLTGELFF
len: 16; d_gene: .; v_gene: TRBV7-3; j_gene: TRBJ2-5; abundance: once; CDR3nt: TGTGCCAGCAGCCCTAACCAGGGATCGAAGGAAGAGACCCAGTACTTC; CDR3aa: CASSPNQGSKEETQYF
len: 13; d_gene: .; v_gene: TRBV27; j_gene: TRBJ2-5; abundance: once; CDR3nt: TGTGCCAGCAGCCTGGCGGGGCGGGAGACCCAGTACTTC; CDR3aa: CASSLAGRETQYF
len: 13; d_gene: TRBD1; v_gene: TRBV2; j_gene: TRBJ1-2; abundance: .; CDR3nt: TGTGCCAGCAGTTGGGACAGGGGCTATGGCTACACCTTC; CDR3aa: CASSWDRGYGYTF
len: 13; d_gene: .; v_gene: TRBV18; j_gene: TRBJ1-4; abundance: .; CDR3nt: TGTGCCAGCTCACCACGAGGGAATGAAAAACTGTTTTTT; CDR3aa: CASSPRGNEKLFF
len: 14; d_gene: .; v_gene: TRBV11-3; j_gene: TRBJ2-1; abundance: .; CDR3nt: TGTGCCAGCAGCTCGCTTGGGGGGGCCAATGAGCAGTTCTTC; CDR3aa: CASSSLGGANEQFF
len: 14; d_gene: TRBD1; v_gene: TRBV4-1; j_gene: TRBJ2-1; abundance: .; CDR3nt: TGCGCCAGCAGCCAAGGGGGCAGGGGGCTTGAGCAGTTCTTC; CDR3aa: CASSQGGRGLEQFF
len: 14; d_gene: .; v_gene: TRBV21-1; j_gene: TRBJ1-3; abundance: .; CDR3nt: TGTGCCAGCAGGGATTATTCCAGGGGAAACACCATATATTTT; CDR3aa: CASRDYSRGNTIYF
len: 17; d_gene: TRBD1; v_gene: TRBV6-2/TRBV6-3; j_gene: TRBJ1-5; abundance: .; CDR3nt: TGTGCCAGCAGTTATTTGCTTGAGACAGGGGGGAATCAGCCCCAGCATTTT; CDR3aa: CASSYLLETGGNQPQHF
len: 14; d_gene: .; v_gene: TRBV13; j_gene: TRBJ1-1; abundance: .; CDR3nt: TGTGCCAGCAGCGTAGCAGGGGAGAACACTGAAGCTTTCTTT; CDR3aa: CASSVAGENTEAFF
len: 12; d_gene: .; v_gene: TRBV24-1; j_gene: TRBJ2-3; abundance: .; CDR3nt: TGTGCCACCAGTGAGTACACAGATACGCAGTATTTT; CDR3aa: CATSEYTDTQYF
len: 14; d_gene: .; v_gene: TRBV30; j_gene: TRBJ2-6; abundance: .; CDR3nt: TGTGCCTGGATGGAGGGTTCTGGGGCCAACGTCCTGACTTTC; CDR3aa: CAWMEGSGANVLTF
len: 13; d_gene: .; v_gene: TRBV10-3; j_gene: TRBJ1-1; abundance: .; CDR3nt: TGTGCCATCAGTGAATCGGGGGGGGCTGAAGCTTTCTTT; CDR3aa: CAISESGGAEAFF
len: 12; d_gene: .; v_gene: TRBV5-6; j_gene: TRBJ2-7; abundance: .; CDR3nt: TGTGCCAGCAGCCGCGGGACCTACGAGCAGTACTTC; CDR3aa: CASSRGTYEQYF
len: 16; d_gene: TRBD1; v_gene: TRBV7-9; j_gene: TRBJ2-1; abundance: .; CDR3nt: TGTGCCAGCAGCCCTGGACAGGGCCCCCGGTACAATGAGCAGTTCTTC; CDR3aa: CASSPGQGPRYNEQFF
len: 15; d_gene: TRBD2; v_gene: TRBV30; j_gene: TRBJ2-1; abundance: .; CDR3nt: TGTGCCTGGAGTTCTAGCGGGAGAAGGTACAATGAGCAGTTCTTC; CDR3aa: CAWSSSGRRYNEQFF
len: 14; d_gene: .; v_gene: TRBV11-2; j_gene: TRBJ1-3; abundance: .; CDR3nt: TGTGCCAGCAGCTTAGGTGGAGGGGTGTACACCATATATTTT; CDR3aa: CASSLGGGVYTIYF
len: 15; d_gene: .; v_gene: TRBV15; j_gene: TRBJ1-5; abundance: .; CDR3nt: TGTGCCACCAGCAGAGATTACACTAGCAATCAGCCCCAGCATTTT; CDR3aa: CATSRDYTSNQPQHF
len: 14; d_gene: .; v_gene: TRBV3-1/TRBV3-2; j_gene: TRBJ1-1; abundance: .; CDR3nt: TGTGCCAGCAGCCAAGCTGGGACTAACACTGAAGCTTTCTTT; CDR3aa: CASSQAGTNTEAFF
len: 16; d_gene: TRBD2; v_gene: TRBV11-1; j_gene: TRBJ2-3; abundance: .; CDR3nt: TGTGCCAGCAGCCTACGGACTAGCGGGAGGCCAGATACGCAGTATTTT; CDR3aa: CASSLRTSGRPDTQYF
len: 19; d_gene: TRBD2; v_gene: TRBV6-2/TRBV6-3; j_gene: TRBJ2-6; abundance: .; CDR3nt: TGTGCCAGCAGTTACGGGACTAGCGGATTAAGCTCTGGGGCCAACGTCCTGACTTTC; CDR3aa: CASSYGTSGLSSGANVLTF
len: 15; d_gene: TRBD1; v_gene: TRBV5-5; j_gene: TRBJ2-7; abundance: .; CDR3nt: TGTGCCAGCAGCACAGGGACAGGGCTGGCCTACGAGCAGTACTTC; CDR3aa: CASSTGTGLAYEQYF
len: 14; d_gene: TRBD1; v_gene: TRBV6-6; j_gene: TRBJ1-2; abundance: .; CDR3nt: TGTGCCAGCACCCCACAGGGGGCCCCTACTGGCTACACCTTC; CDR3aa: CASTPQGAPTGYTF
len: 18; d_gene: .; v_gene: TRBV5-1; j_gene: TRBJ1-1; abundance: .; CDR3nt: TGCGCCAGCAGCTTGGCCAGACAAAGTCCGGCTTCCAACACTGAAGCTTTCTTT; CDR3aa: CASSLARQSPASNTEAFF
len: 18; d_gene: .; v_gene: TRBV5-4; j_gene: TRBJ2-3; abundance: .; CDR3nt: TGTGCCAGCAGCTTGGAACCGCCTTCCCCTTTGAGTTCTGATACGCAGTATTTT; CDR3aa: CASSLEPPSPLSSDTQYF
len: 15; d_gene: TRBD1; v_gene: TRBV18; j_gene: TRBJ1-5; abundance: .; CDR3nt: TGTGCCAGCTCACCGGGACAGGGGGGCAATCAGCCCCAGCATTTT; CDR3aa: CASSPGQGGNQPQHF
len: 16; d_gene: TRBD1; v_gene: TRBV5-8; j_gene: TRBJ2-5; abundance: .; CDR3nt: TGTGCCAGCAGCACCCAGTCAAACACAGGGGTTGAGACCCAGTACTTC; CDR3aa: CASSTQSNTGVETQYF
len: 15; d_gene: TRBD2; v_gene: TRBV2; j_gene: TRBJ2-1; abundance: .; CDR3nt: TGTGCCAGCAGGGATCAGCGGGGTTTGGTCAATGAGCAGTTCTTC; CDR3aa: CASRDQRGLVNEQFF
len: 13; d_gene: TRBD1; v_gene: TRBV27; j_gene: TRBJ1-5; abundance: .; CDR3nt: TGTGCCAGCAGTTGGGGGACAGGGCAGCCCCAGCATTTT; CDR3aa: CASSWGTGQPQHF
len: 16; d_gene: TRBD1; v_gene: TRBV28; j_gene: TRBJ1-6; abundance: .; CDR3nt: TGTGCCAGCAGTTTGGACCGGGACAGGGAGAGGTCACCCCTCCACTTT; CDR3aa: CASSLDRDRERSPLHF
len: 13; d_gene: TRBD1; v_gene: TRBV2; j_gene: TRBJ2-7; abundance: .; CDR3nt: TGTGCCAGCAGCGCCTTTGACAGGGACGAGCAGTACTTC; CDR3aa: CASSAFDRDEQYF